This T cell receptor beta chain was profiled in a study of identical twins. Notes on the study in general: In cord blood, abundant beta clonotypes had fewer insertions; memory showed no trend. Where out-of-frame alpha sequences were twin-shared, they showed excess low generation probability. The study found that models underestimated out-of-frame TCR alpha sharing in monozygotic twins.

Regarding this clonotype: The target antigen is unknown.

Template switching (which added a universal primer site) was used, and cDNA carried unique molecular identifiers. TCRdb used MiXCR to reprocess the 5' RACE reads, holding one entry per CDR3 protein. The table includes some 590,000 distinct CDR3 sequences, just under 10% detected once. The same sample was also used in a study of yellow fever vaccine responses in identical twins.

Sequencing used PBMCs. The clonotype was recovered from a woman between 18 and 30 years old in good health.

CDR3 sequence reads: CSVGGPGQGSYEQYF. DNA of the CDR3: TGCAGCGTTGGGGGACCGGGACAGGGATCCTACGAGCAGTACTTC. The rearrangement links TRBV29-1 to TRBJ2-7, with 9 bases aligning to TRBD1. CDR3 size: 15 residues. Germline values: CDR1 SQVTM, CDR2 ANQGSEA. J was trimmed by 1 base and V by 4 bases; bases with no gene match: 8.